This T cell receptor (beta chain) appears in the sequencing data of a study of post-analysis software for immune sequencing data. This clonotype was seen only a few times. Its cognate antigen is unknown. Included in the TCR beta cDNA libraries were unique molecular identifiers. TCRdb re-called the PCR reads through MiXCR, storing one row per CDR3 protein. This table has hundreds of thousands of distinct CDR3 sequences, 25% to 30% appearing once. Deletions cut 1 base from V and 4 bases from J, with 9 bases between. The CDR3 sequence is 14 residues long. Study-level results: Roughly 5 TRBV segments occurring more often in patients than controls included TRBV5-6, TRBV5-1 and TRBV20-1. Multiple sclerosis was associated with a significant reduction in normalized Chao1 diversity relative to controls.

This clonotype was sampled from a girl aged 5-17 years with multiple sclerosis. Sequencing used blood. The chain employs TRBV12-3 or TRBV12-4 and TRBJ2-3; D not certain. For the CDR3, the DNA is TGTGCCAGCAGTTTAGTCTCGGCTGCAGATACGCAGTATTTT. Protein sequence: CASSLVSAADTQYF.